A single sample is the source of the 15 T cell receptor beta chains below, sequenced in a study of OX40 agonist ivuxolimab in advanced cancers. Generated by immunoSEQ multiplex PCR, the TCRdb table keeps only in-frame clones and is missing some. The sample lists 45,000 to 65,000 clones, about 90% seen once, with approximately 7.2% in the top ten. The sample in question was CD4+ or CD8+ T cells sorted from blood, obtained in a trial of the OX40 agonist ivuxolimab. These receptors all stem from an adult with an advanced solid tumor such as melanoma, head and neck, liver or kidney cancer.

The CDR3 sequence is CASSNLATNEKLFF. The CDR3 nucleotides are TGTGCCAGCAGCAACCTTGCAACTAATGAAAAACTGTTTTTT. The chain combines TRBV28 with TRBJ1-4; no clear D. This CDR3 has 14 amino acids. Germline V gives CDR1 MDHEN, CDR2 SYDVKM. The V end lost 6 bases, the J end lost 0 bases, and 8 bases lay between the germline ends.

The J gene is TRBJ2-5, the V gene TRBV10-3, with D perhaps matching TRBD1 or TRBD2 (5 bases each). The CDR3 spans 11 residues. Trimming removed 4 bases from V and 5 bases from J, with 5 bases in between. CDR1 and CDR2 from the germline V gene are ENHRY and SYGVKD. CDR3 sequence reads: CAISGGETQYF. Written as DNA, the CDR3 is TGTGCCATCAGTGGGGGGGAGACCCAGTACTTC.

This clone was seen only once. V and J are TRBV28 and TRBJ1-1; no clear D. The CDR3 is 14 residues long. The V gene's germline CDR1 is MDHEN and CDR2 SYDVKM. Trimming cost V 7 bases and J 0 bases, with 12 bases left between them. CDR3 nucleotides: TGTGCCAGCAAGATAGGACCGGTGAACACTGAAGCTTTCTTT. Translated, it gives CASKIGPVNTEAFF.

The rearrangement links TRBV7-6 to TRBJ1-1; 12 bases fit TRBD1. Germline CDR1 reads SGHVS; CDR2 reads FNYEAQ. The CDR3 runs to 17 residues. The V gene end was trimmed by 4 bases and the J gene end by 4 bases; junction bases not matched to a gene: 10. CDR3: CASSSPGQGARGTEAFF. DNA for the CDR3: TGTGCCAGCAGCTCGCCGGGACAGGGGGCGCGGGGCACTGAAGCTTTCTTT.

The J gene is TRBJ1-2, the V gene TRBV27; a possible D gene is TRBD1 (5 bases). Germline V gene sequence: CDR1 MNHEY, CDR2 SMNVEV (reference sequence). The CDR3 loop spans 13 amino acids. Trimming took 5 bases from V and 9 from J, leaving 16 bases between them. This chain's CDR3 is CASSERAQGRYTF. In DNA, the CDR3 is TGTGCCAGCAGTGAACGCGCCCAGGGCCGCTACACCTTC.

The rearrangement links TRBV28 to TRBJ2-3, with 13 bases matching TRBD2. The CDR3 has 16 amino acids. Germline CDR1 and CDR2: MDHEN and SYDVKM. With V trimmed by 5 bases and J by 5 bases, 7 bases remained unmatched. The CDR3 region has the DNA TGTGCCAGCAGTCCCGGGACTAGCGGGATCCGAGATACGCAGTATTTT. Translating it yields CASSPGTSGIRDTQYF.

The V call is TRBV11-1, the J call TRBJ2-1, with D possibly being TRBD1 (5 bases). Germline CDR1 reads SGHAT; CDR2 reads FQDESV (reference sequence). V was cut by 1 base and J by 3 bases, with 10 bases left in between. The CDR3 runs 15 residues. In DNA, the CDR3 is TGTGCCAGCAGCTTAGGCCAGGGTATCTACAATGAGCAGTTCTTC. This gives the protein CASSLGQGIYNEQFF.

This chain uses TRBV5-1 with TRBJ2-5; D is unclear. The CDR3 has 13 amino acids. Germline CDR1 and CDR2: SGHRS and YFSETQ. V lost 4 bases and J 2 bases, leaving 9 bases between the germline ends. The CDR3 spells CASSRKEQETQYF. The CDR3 DNA sequence: TGCGCCAGCAGCCGCAAGGAACAAGAGACCCAGTACTTC.

This chain links TRBV5-4 with TRBJ2-4; 10 bases map to TRBD1. This CDR3 has 18 residues. The ends lost 4 bases at V and 2 bases at J; junction bases unmatched: 12. Germline V gives CDR1 SGHNT, CDR2 YYREEE (reference sequence). The CDR3 sequence: CASSGGFTDRGTKNIQYF. The CDR3 nucleotides read TGTGCCAGCAGCGGAGGATTTACGGACAGGGGGACCAAAAACATTCAGTACTTC.

The V and J genes are TRBV10-3 and TRBJ1-2; D is undetermined. Per germline, CDR1 ENHRY and CDR2 SYGVKD. The CDR3 is 15 amino acids. V was shortened by 3 bases and J by 4 bases, with 15 bases between the two germline ends. CDR3 protein: CAISEGPPGGYGYTF. The CDR3, as DNA: TGTGCCATCAGTGAAGGCCCTCCGGGCGGCTATGGCTACACCTTC.

The rearrangement joins TRBV7-9 to TRBJ1-1; D uncertain. The CDR3 is 12 amino acids. Germline lookup yields CDR1 SEHNR and CDR2 FQNEAQ (reference sequence). V lost 2 bases and J lost 1, with 2 bases in between. Written as DNA, the CDR3 is TGTGCCAGCAGCTTAACGAACACTGAAGCTTTCTTT. Its translation is CASSLTNTEAFF. Filled out from reference TRBV7-9 and TRBJ1-1, the complete variable domain reads DTGVSQNPRHKITKRGQNVTFRCDPISEHNRLYWYRQTLGQGPEFLTYFQNEAQLEKSRLLSDRFSAERPKGSFSTLEIQRTEQGDSAMYLCASSLTNTEAFFGQGTRLTVV.

This clone was counted only a few times. The chain has TRBV5-1 and TRBJ1-4; 8 nucleotides agree with TRBD1. This CDR3 is 14 amino acids long. Unmatched junction bases numbered 5, after V lost 0 bases and J lost 10 bases. Germline V gives CDR1 SGHRS, CDR2 YFSETQ. This chain's CDR3 is CASSLGDRRPKLFF. For the CDR3, the DNA is TGCGCCAGCAGCTTGGGGGACAGGAGACCAAAACTGTTTTTT.

This clone was seen a single time. This chain uses TRBV6-5 with TRBJ2-7; D not certain. This CDR3 has 11 amino acids. Between the trimmed V and J ends, which lost 10 bases and 1 base, there was a span of 8 bases. CDR1 is MNHEY, CDR2 SVGAGI, per germline. CDR3 protein: CATQLSYEQYF. The CDR3, as DNA: TGTGCCACCCAGTTGTCCTACGAGCAGTACTTC.

CDR3 region: CASSPRDTRDYGYTF. Written as DNA, the CDR3 is TGTGCCAGCTCACCGCGGGATACGCGGGACTATGGCTACACCTTC. This chain connects TRBV18 to TRBJ1-2, with D uncertain. CDR3 length: 15 amino acids. Trimming shortened V by 3 bases and J by 3 bases, and 14 bases separated the two germline ends. Germline V gene data show CDR1 as KGHSH and CDR2 as LQKENI.

This chain uses TRBV23-1 with TRBJ2-7; TRBD2 is a possible D gene (6 bases). TRBV23-1 is recorded as an ORF, its role being uncertain. Trimming left V 11 bases short and J 0 bases short, with 11 bases between. The CDR3 sequence is 12 residues long. Here the CDR3 DNA reads TGCGCCTGGGGGGAACGCTCCTACGAGCAGTACTTC. This sequence encodes CAWGERSYEQYF.